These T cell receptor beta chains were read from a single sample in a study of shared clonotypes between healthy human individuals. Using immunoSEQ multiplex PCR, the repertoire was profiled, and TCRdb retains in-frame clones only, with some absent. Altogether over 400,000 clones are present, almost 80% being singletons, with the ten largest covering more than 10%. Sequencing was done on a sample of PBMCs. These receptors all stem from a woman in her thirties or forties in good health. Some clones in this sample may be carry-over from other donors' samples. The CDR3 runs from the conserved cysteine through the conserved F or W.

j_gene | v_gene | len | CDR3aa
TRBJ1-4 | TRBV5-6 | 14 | CASSLRRDGEKLFF
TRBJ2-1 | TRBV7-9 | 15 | CASSLRTSGSDEQFF
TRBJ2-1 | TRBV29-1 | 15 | CSVDGRERSYNEQFF
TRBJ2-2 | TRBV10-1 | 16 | CASSDRDRVNTGELFF
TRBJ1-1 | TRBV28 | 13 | CASSFLWLPEAFF
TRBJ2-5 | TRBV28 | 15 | CASSLLGQNLRTQYF
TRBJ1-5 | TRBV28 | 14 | CASMETGDHQPQHF
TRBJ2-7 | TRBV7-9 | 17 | CASSLTRQSGIGYEQYF
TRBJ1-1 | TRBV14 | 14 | CASSQDPLNTEAFF
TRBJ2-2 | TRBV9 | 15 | CASSSGQNLGGELFF
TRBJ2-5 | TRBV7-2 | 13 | CASSPRGAQTQYF
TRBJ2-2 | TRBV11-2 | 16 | CASSNQGARATGELFF
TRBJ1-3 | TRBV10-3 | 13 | CAIRGLGLNTIYF